The present TCR beta chain was sequenced within a study of T-cell reconstitution after alpha-beta-depleted transplantation in children. Germline lookup yields CDR1 LGHDT and CDR2 YNNKEL (reference sequence). V shed 3 bases and J shed 6 bases, with 11 bases lying between them. The CDR3 length is 13 residues. This sample's TCRbeta library carried unique molecular identifier barcodes. TCRdb reanalysed the PCR reads using MiXCR and keeps one entry per CDR3 protein. The table lists more than 150,000 distinct CDR3 sequences, approximately 6.6% of them singletons, with over 2.5% in the top ten. The sample consisted of PBMCs from the stem cell graft donor, taken from the stem cell graft. The sequence was obtained from a human donor who donated a stem cell graft to a child with Wiskott-Aldrich syndrome. The chain uses TRBV3-1 and TRBJ1-1; D uncertain. The CDR3 DNA reads TGTGCCAGCAGCCAGGGCCCTATTTCTGAAGCTTTCTTT. Amino acids: CASSQGPISEAFF.